This T cell receptor beta chain is drawn from a study of shared clonotypes between healthy human individuals. Broader study findings: A generally larger estimated richness was seen in naive subsets than in memory subsets.

As for this clone: Its antigen is as yet unknown.

Naive CD4+ cells were CD45RA-selected; the remaining cells were memory. It was across several immunoSEQ plates that each subset's genomic DNA was evenly split. Profiling relied on immunoSEQ multiplex PCR, and the TCRdb table lists in-frame clones only, not all of them. The sample records hundreds of thousands of clones, under 80% being singletons. V was shortened by 0 bases and J by 1 base, with 13 bases between the two germline ends. This CDR3 region has 16 residues. Germline CDR1 is SGHNT and CDR2 is YYREEE (reference sequence). Source material: memory CD4+ T cells sorted from blood. Subset defined: CD45RA-negative fraction. The clonotype comes from a woman between 25 and 40 years old in good health. The chain employs TRBV5-4 and TRBJ1-1, with D perhaps TRBD1 (5 bases). The CDR3 sequence: CASSLAGGGKNTEAFF. For the CDR3, the DNA is TGTGCCAGCAGCTTGGCTGGTGGGGGAAAGAACACTGAAGCTTTCTTT.